A selection of T cell receptor beta chains follows, all from one sample in a study of graft-versus-host responses after intestinal transplantation. Only in-frame clones appear in the TCRdb table, and some are missing; sequencing was by immunoSEQ multiplex PCR. The table records over 65,000 clones, 91% of them present only once. No cognate antigen is known for these TCRs. The starting material was unstimulated CD4+ T cells sorted from spleen or lymph node cells, obtained before intestinal transplant. The receptors shown here come from a human donor who received an intestinal transplant. The CDR3 runs from the conserved cysteine through the conserved F or W. D genes are given only for firm matches. Clone size appears in some rows only: once, few, many, or a class for an expanded clone.

abundance	j_gene	d_gene	v_gene	CDR3nt	CDR3aa
.	TRBJ2-7	TRBD1	TRBV7-2	TGTGCCAGCAGCTGGACGGACAGGGGCCACGAGCAGTACTTC	CASSWTDRGHEQYF
.	TRBJ1-4	.	TRBV2	TGTGCCAGCAGTGAAGAGTCCCAGGCCCTAGGAGGAAAACTGTTTTTT	CASSEESQALGGKLFF
once	TRBJ2-6	TRBD1	TRBV19	TGTGCCAGTAATCCGAGGACAGGCGACTCTGGGGCCAACGTCCTGACTTTC	CASNPRTGDSGANVLTF
few	TRBJ1-2	.	TRBV30	TGTGCCTGGAGTTATCGGACAGACCAAAATGGGTATGGCTACACCTTC	CAWSYRTDQNGYGYTF
.	TRBJ2-6	TRBD1	TRBV5-1	TGCGCCAGCAGCCAAAACTACAGGGGCTCTGGGGCCAACGTCCTGACTTTC	CASSQNYRGSGANVLTF
once	TRBJ2-7	TRBD2	TRBV27	TGTGCCAGCAGTCCATCTAGCGGGGGCTACACCGTCTACGAGCAGTACTTC	CASSPSSGGYTVYEQYF
.	TRBJ2-1	TRBD2	TRBV7-7	TGTGCCAGCAGCTTAGGGCGGGGGGGGTACAATGAGCAGTTCTTC	CASSLGRGGYNEQFF
.	TRBJ1-3	TRBD1	TRBV6-5	TGTGCCAGCAGTCGGGCAGGGGGGACTGGAAACACCATATATTTT	CASSRAGGTGNTIYF
.	TRBJ2-7	TRBD2	TRBV7-2	TGTGCCAGCAGCTGGACTAGCGGGGGAGCCTGGGGTTACGAGCAGTACTTC	CASSWTSGGAWGYEQYF
.	TRBJ2-7	TRBD1	TRBV30	TGTGCCTGGAGTGATCTACCAATTAACTCAAGACAGGGTGCCTACGAGCAGTACTTC	CAWSDLPINSRQGAYEQYF
.	TRBJ1-5	TRBD1	TRBV19	TGTGCCAGCCGACAGGGGGCTCAGCCCCAGCATTTT	CASRQGAQPQHF
.	TRBJ1-3	.	TRBV10-3	TGTGCCATCAGTGAGTCGCCAGCTAGCTCTGGAAACACCATATATTTT	CAISESPASSGNTIYF
once	TRBJ1-5	TRBD1	TRBV7-2	TGTGCCAGCAGCTTCCGACAGGGCCCCCAGGCCCAGCATTTT	CASSFRQGPQAQHF
.	TRBJ2-1	.	TRBV5-1	TGCGCCAGCAGCTTGCTGCAGGGGAGCTACAATGAGCAGTTCTTC	CASSLLQGSYNEQFF
once	TRBJ1-3	.	TRBV30	TGTGCCTGGAGAAAGGCGGGGGTTATCTCTGGAAACACCATATATTTT	CAWRKAGVISGNTIYF
.	TRBJ1-1	TRBD1	TRBV12-5	TGTGCTAGTGGTTCGTCCGGGACAGGATTCTCTGGAGCTTTCTTT	CASGSSGTGFSGAFF
.	TRBJ1-4	.	TRBV7-9	TGTGCCAGCAGCTTAGACAGGGTTGGGGAAAAACTGTTTTTT	CASSLDRVGEKLFF
once	TRBJ1-2	.	TRBV19	TGTGCCAGTAGGGCTCTGGCCTATGGCTACACCTTC	CASRALAYGYTF
.	TRBJ2-3	.	TRBV7-2	TGTGCCAGCGGCACTGGGGCGTATTCTAGCACAGATACGCAGTATTTT	CASGTGAYSSTDTQYF
once	TRBJ1-2	.	TRBV7-9	TGTGCCAGCAGCTTAGGGTCAGGGGATAACTATGGCTACACCTTC	CASSLGSGDNYGYTF
.	TRBJ2-7	TRBD1	TRBV6-1	TGTGCCAGCATTCTGGGGACAGGCGGCCACGAGCAGTACTTC	CASILGTGGHEQYF
.	TRBJ1-1	.	TRBV15	TGTGCCACCAGCAGAGATTTTTCGGGGAACACTGAAGCTTTCTTT	CATSRDFSGNTEAFF
.	TRBJ1-6	TRBD1	TRBV7-2	TGTGCCAGCAGCTTCGGACAGGGGGTTGAATCACCCCTCCACTTT	CASSFGQGVESPLHF
.	TRBJ2-7	TRBD1	TRBV4-3	TGCGCCAGCAGCCCGACAGGGGACCACGAGCAGTACTTC	CASSPTGDHEQYF
.	TRBJ2-3	.	TRBV2	TGTGCCAGCTTGCTTGCGACGAGCGCTTCCACAGATACGCAGTATTTT	CASLLATSASTDTQYF
.	TRBJ2-6	.	TRBV30	TGTGCCTGGACTGACAGTGGTTTCTCTGGGGCCAACGTCCTGACTTTC	CAWTDSGFSGANVLTF
.	TRBJ2-2	TRBD1	TRBV6-6	TGTGCCAGCAGCAGGGACAGAATTACCGGGGAGCTGTTTTTT	CASSRDRITGELFF
.	TRBJ1-3	.	TRBV5-1	TGCGCCAGCAGCTTGGTACCTTCGGACATGGGAAACACCATATATTTT	CASSLVPSDMGNTIYF
.	TRBJ1-2	.	TRBV19	TGTGCCAGTAGTATCGGCAGGGGCTATGGCTACACCTTC	CASSIGRGYGYTF
.	TRBJ1-1	.	TRBV5-1	TGCGCCAGCAGCCCTAATTTTTCGAAGACTGAAGCTTTCTTT	CASSPNFSKTEAFF
.	TRBJ1-1	TRBD1	TRBV18	TGTGCCAGCTCACCAGTCCAGGGGGCGCAGGGCACTGAAGCTTTCTTT	CASSPVQGAQGTEAFF
once	TRBJ2-7	TRBD2	TRBV5-1	TGCGCCAGCAGTGCCCTACGGGGGGATCTAGCCTACGAGCAGTACTTC	CASSALRGDLAYEQYF
.	TRBJ1-2	.	TRBV25-1	TGTGCCAGCAGTTACAAATTAGGGGCGAACTATGGCTACACCTTC	CASSYKLGANYGYTF
.	TRBJ1-2	.	TRBV19	TGTGCCAGTAGGGGAGGGGGGCGAGGCTACACCTTC	CASRGGGRGYTF
once	TRBJ2-1	TRBD2	TRBV9	TGTGCCAGCAGCATCAGCGGGGACCCCTCCTACAATGAGCAGTTCTTC	CASSISGDPSYNEQFF
few	TRBJ2-3	TRBD2	TRBV7-2	TGTGCCAGCAGGGGGGCTAGCGGGGGCTCCCGGCGGGGAGATACGCAGTATTTT	CASRGASGGSRRGDTQYF
once	TRBJ1-1	TRBD1	TRBV11-2	TGTGCCAGCAGCTTCCCGACGACAGGGGCCGACACTGAAGCTTTCTTT	CASSFPTTGADTEAFF
.	TRBJ2-5	TRBD1	TRBV7-9	TGTGCCAGCAGGCGGGACAGGGGTGTACAAGAGACCCAGTACTTC	CASRRDRGVQETQYF
.	TRBJ2-7	.	TRBV7-2	TGTGCCAGCAGCTTCTATGGAGCGCCTCCCTACGAGCAGTACTTC	CASSFYGAPPYEQYF
.	TRBJ2-7	.	TRBV2	TGTGCCAGCAGTGAAGAAATCCTCGAGCAGTACTTC	CASSEEILEQYF
.	TRBJ1-6	.	TRBV5-5	TGTGCCAGCAGCTCCGAGTCAGGGTTATCTTCACCCCTCCACTTT	CASSSESGLSSPLHF
few	TRBJ2-7	TRBD2	TRBV28	TGTGCCAGCGCTGGGAGGACTAGCGGGGGCCTTAGCTCCTACGAGCAGTACTTC	CASAGRTSGGLSSYEQYF
.	TRBJ1-2	TRBD1	TRBV15	TGTGCCACCAGCAGAGGCGTCACGGGACAGAGATCAGGCTACACCTTC	CATSRGVTGQRSGYTF
.	TRBJ2-1	.	TRBV13	TGTGCCAGCAGGGGGGCATCGCATCGCTCCTACAATGAGCAGTTCTTC	CASRGASHRSYNEQFF
.	TRBJ2-6	.	TRBV30	TGTGCCTGGAGTGGGGCCTACTCCGGGGCCAACGTCCTGACTTTC	CAWSGAYSGANVLTF
.	TRBJ2-3	.	TRBV7-6	TGTGCCAGCAGCTTAGGCGGAGCTAGCACAGATACGCAGTATTTT	CASSLGGASTDTQYF
.	TRBJ2-6	.	TRBV7-2	TGTGCCAGCAGCCCTAGGTTCTCTGGGGCCAACGTCCTGACTTTC	CASSPRFSGANVLTF
.	TRBJ1-5	.	TRBV2	TGTGCCAGTAGTATCGAACTTTATAGCAATCAGCCCCAGCATTTT	CASSIELYSNQPQHF
.	TRBJ1-6	TRBD1	TRBV6-1	TGTGCCAGCACTCAAACAGGGGCTGGCTCACCCCTCCACTTT	CASTQTGAGSPLHF
.	TRBJ2-7	.	TRBV1	TGCACCAGCAGCCAAGTTGTCGTGGGGGGGCCGAGTGAGCAGTACTTC	CTSSQVVVGGPSEQYF
.	TRBJ1-2	TRBD1	TRBV18	TGTGCCAGCTCGCCGGGACAGGGGGCCTATGGCTACACCTTC	CASSPGQGAYGYTF
few	TRBJ2-1	.	TRBV2	TGTGCCCAAGGAGCGGTCTCCTACAATGAGCAGTTCTTC	CAQGAVSYNEQFF
.	TRBJ2-1	.	TRBV6-5	TGTGCCAGCAGTTACGCGCCCTACAATGAGCAGTTCTTC	CASSYAPYNEQFF
once	TRBJ2-7	.	TRBV30	TGTGCCTGGAATCAGTTATCCCCCTCCTACGAGCAGTACTTC	CAWNQLSPSYEQYF
.	TRBJ1-1	.	TRBV5-1	TGCGCCAGCAGCTTTCTAAGCACTGGGAACACTGAAGCTTTCTTT	CASSFLSTGNTEAFF